This T cell receptor (beta chain) was documented in a study of tumor and adjacent non-tumor tissue in lung cancer. TCRbeta libraries were built with three rounds of nested PCR, modified from ARM-PCR. TCRdb used MiXCR to reprocess the multiplex PCR reads, holding one entry per CDR3 protein. The sample includes roughly 81,000 distinct CDR3 sequences, around three fifths seen only once; the top ten take over 12%. The template was RNA from unsorted bulk tissue. Germline V CDR1 and CDR2: SGHAT, FQNNGV. The CDR3 spans 15 residues. Of note for this clonotype: A read error may produce the germline difference seen at one junction end.

This sequence was found in a man aged 65-85 years with non-small cell lung cancer. The material sequenced was lung tumor tissue. This chain uses TRBV11-2 with TRBJ1-5; possibly TRBD1 for D (6 bases). The CDR3 is CASSFSRDIWQPQHF. Written as DNA, the CDR3 is TGTGCCAGTAGCTTTTCAAGGGACATTTGGCAGCCCCAGCATTTC.